The 11 T cell receptor beta chains reported below all come from one sample, sequenced in a study of chemoradiotherapy in HPV16-positive cancers (dated by TCRdb to 2022 to 2024). The library came from the immunoSEQ multiplex PCR assay. The source is immuneACCESS, and TCRdb retained only in-frame sequences with V and J called. Part of the clones is not carried over; for the studies checked, unresolved V genes explain less than half of this, and the remainder is unexplained. The sample table contains around 29,000 clones; only one count was recorded for 93% of them. The top ten hold 15% to 20% of the sample. The sequencing used blood, collected from a patient who underwent chemoradiotherapy. The receptors stem from a human donor with HPV-associated anogenital cancer.

This rearrangement joins TRBV6-5 to TRBJ2-1; 10 positions match TRBD1. The CDR3 length is 15 residues. V lost 8 bases and J lost 5; bases outside the gene matches: 9. Germline CDR1 reads MNHEY; CDR2 reads SVGAGI. For the CDR3, the DNA is TGTGCCAGCTCCTCCAGGGGGACAGGGGACAATGAGCAGTTCTTC. Its translation is CASSSRGTGDNEQFF.

Only one count was recorded for this clone. This chain joins TRBV7-2 and TRBJ2-7; no firm D call. V was clipped by 6 bases and J by 0 bases, with 6 bases between them. Germline values: CDR1 SGHTA, CDR2 FQGNSA. The CDR3 spans 12 residues. This CDR3 reads CASRSYSYEQYF. In DNA, the CDR3 is TGTGCCAGCAGGTCCTACTCCTACGAGCAGTACTTC.

The CDR3, as DNA: TGCAGCGTTCGGGAAAGGGGCCGGAGCACTGAAGCTTTCTTT. It codes for CSVRERGRSTEAFF. The J gene is TRBJ1-1, the V gene TRBV29-1; D is perhaps TRBD1 (5 bases). Trimming shortened V by 5 bases and J by 4 bases, and 17 bases separated the two germline ends. Germline lookup yields CDR1 SQVTM and CDR2 ANQGSEA. The CDR3 is made up of 14 amino acids.

The chain couples TRBV6-5 to TRBJ2-7; the D call may be TRBD1 or TRBD2 (5 bases each). The germline V and J ends were trimmed by 6 bases and 1 base, with 16 bases remaining between them. The CDR3 is 15 amino acids. Germline CDR1 is MNHEY and CDR2 is SVGAGI. The CDR3 protein is CASRLTGTVSYEQYF. As DNA, the CDR3 is TGTGCCAGCAGACTTACCGGGACCGTATCCTACGAGCAGTACTTC.

The chain couples TRBV6-5 to TRBJ1-1; 8 nucleotides agree with TRBD1. This CDR3 spans 15 amino acids. J was trimmed by 8 bases and V by 0 bases; bases with no gene match: 8. CDR1 is MNHEY and CDR2 is SVGAGI in the germline V gene. The CDR3 spells CASSYSFWQGAEAFF. DNA of the CDR3: TGTGCCAGCAGTTACTCGTTCTGGCAGGGGGCGGAAGCTTTCTTT.

This sequence joins TRBV9 and TRBJ1-1; the D is unclear. The V gene lost 4 bases and the J gene lost 4 bases, with 14 bases spanning the gap. Germline CDR1 is SGDLS and CDR2 is YYNGEE. The CDR3 is 14 residues long. CDR3 sequence: CASSPGSPGTEAFF. The CDR3 region has the DNA TGTGCCAGCAGCCCCGGGAGCCCAGGCACTGAAGCTTTCTTT. Full variable domain (remainder filled in from reference TRBV9 and TRBJ1-1): DSGVTQTPKHLITATGQRVTLRCSPRSGDLSVYWYQQSLDQGLQFLIQYYNGEERAKGNILERFSAQQFPDLHSELNLSSLELGDSALYFCASSPGSPGTEAFFGQGTRLTVV.

The chain carries TRBV11-2 and TRBJ2-7; the match to TRBD2 covers 9 bases. CDR1 and CDR2 from the germline V gene are SGHAT and FQNNGV. CDR3 length: 15 amino acids. Trimming at V came to 0 bases and at J to 5 bases, leaving 5 bases not matched to a gene. The CDR3 region is CASSLDTSGGNEQYF. The CDR3 DNA reads as TGTGCCAGCAGCTTAGATACCAGCGGGGGGAACGAGCAGTACTTC.

The chain joins TRBV5-1 to TRBJ1-2, with 9 bases fitting TRBD1. The CDR3 runs to 14 residues. Germline V gives CDR1 SGHRS, CDR2 YFSETQ. Trimming removed 6 bases from V and 7 bases from J; junction bases left unmatched: 10. The CDR3 spells CASTLPGTGLGYTF. The DNA of the CDR3 is TGCGCCAGCACCCTACCTGGGACAGGGCTTGGCTACACCTTC.

The rearrangement links TRBV11-3 to TRBJ2-1, with a weak D call TRBD2 (6 bases). The V gene's germline CDR1 is SGHNT and CDR2 YENEEA. This CDR3 is 15 amino acids long. Trimming pared 4 bases from V and 0 bases from J, leaving 10 bases between. DNA of the CDR3: TGTGCCAGCAGCTCTGGGACTGACTCCTACAATGAGCAGTTCTTC. It translates to CASSSGTDSYNEQFF.

This sequence joins TRBV18 and TRBJ1-2; 7 nucleotides match TRBD1. Trimming removed 6 bases from V and 2 bases from J; junction bases left unmatched: 6. CDR1 and CDR2 from the germline V gene are KGHSH and LQKENI. The CDR3 totals 14 residues. Written as DNA, the CDR3 is TGTGCCAGCTCCGGACAGGCCGAAAACTATGGCTACACCTTC. It encodes CASSGQAENYGYTF.

The chain has TRBV2 and TRBJ1-5; TRBD1 agrees at 7 bases. Germline V lookup: CDR1 SNHLY, CDR2 FYNNEI. This CDR3 is built from 13 residues. J gave up 5 bases and V 2 bases, and 0 bases lay outside the gene matches. CDR3 DNA: TGTGCCAGCAGTGAAACAGGGGATCAGCCCCAGCATTTT. This codes for CASSETGDQPQHF. Based on the CDR3 plus reference TRBV2 and TRBJ1-5, the full variable domain is EPEVTQTPSHQVTQMGQEVILRCVPISNHLYFYWYRQILGQKVEFLVSFYNNEISEKSEIFDDQFSVERPDGSNFTLKIRSTKLEDSAMYFCASSETGDQPQHFGDGTRLSIL.